Listed below are T cell receptor beta chains from one sample, sequenced in a study of cytomegalovirus exposure and HLA in healthy donors. Data came from immunoSEQ multiplex PCR; TCRdb stores just in-frame clones and leaves some out. The table records some 250,000 clones, about 80% of them present only once. The sequenced sample was PBMCs. The origin of the receptors is a woman aged 55-69 years in good health and CMV-seropositive. Both conserved end residues are part of each CDR3. The D gene is left open where the match is weak. Some rows have no size entry. The others give once, few or many, or a class for an expanded clone.

NA | NA | TRBJ1-1 | TRBV6-5 | TGTGCCAGCAGTTCCGAGGGAAACACTGAAGCTTTCTTT | CASSSEGNTEAFF
TRBD2 | NA | TRBJ2-3 | TRBV5-4 | TGTGCCAGCGGGGGGGAGATGAGCACAGATACGCAGTATTTT | CASGGEMSTDTQYF
TRBD2 | NA | TRBJ2-1 | TRBV30 | TGTGCCTGGAGTGCCGGGACTAGCCGTCGGCGCAATGAGCAGTTCTTC | CAWSAGTSRRRNEQFF
TRBD1 | few | TRBJ2-7 | TRBV7-9 | TGTGCCAGCAGCCAGGACAGGGCCCAGTACTTC | CASSQDRAQYF
TRBD1 | NA | TRBJ2-7 | TRBV7-9 | TGTGCCAGCAGCCGCCCCCGGACAGGGGTTGAGCAGTACTTC | CASSRPRTGVEQYF
NA | NA | TRBJ1-4 | TRBV18 | TGTGCCAGCTCACCGACCCCAGGGGACCTAAATGAAAAACTGTTTTTT | CASSPTPGDLNEKLFF
TRBD1 | NA | TRBJ1-2 | TRBV30 | TGTGCCTGCTTACGGGACAGGGGGATCTATGGCTACACCTTC | CACLRDRGIYGYTF
NA | NA | TRBJ1-5 | TRBV27 | TGTGCCAGCAGGGGGGGGACAAATAGCAATCAGCCCCAGCATTTT | CASRGGTNSNQPQHF
TRBD2 | NA | TRBJ2-7 | TRBV9 | TGTGCCAGCAGCCCAAGCGGGAGCACCTACGAGCAGTACTTC | CASSPSGSTYEQYF
NA | NA | TRBJ1-1 | TRBV4-1 | TGCGCCAGCAGCCCCCTACCGGGGACTGAAGCTTTCTTT | CASSPLPGTEAFF
TRBD1 | NA | TRBJ2-5 | TRBV5-4 | TGTGCCAGCAGTTCAGGGGGTCTTGAGACCCAGTACTTC | CASSSGGLETQYF
NA | NA | TRBJ1-1 | TRBV5-1 | TGCGCCAGCAGCTTTAGCGTGGGGCAGTGGGGAGGCGGTGAAGCTTTCTTT | CASSFSVGQWGGGEAFF
NA | NA | TRBJ1-5 | TRBV28 | TGTGCCAGCTATAGCAATCAGCCCCAGCATTTT | CASYSNQPQHF
NA | NA | TRBJ2-1 | TRBV7-3 | TGTGCCAGCAGCTTAAGTCTAGCTCTTAGTGAGCAGTTCTTC | CASSLSLALSEQFF
NA | NA | TRBJ1-4 | TRBV5-1 | TGCGCCAGCAGCGATTCCGGAGCAACTAATGAAAAACTGTTTTTT | CASSDSGATNEKLFF
TRBD2 | NA | TRBJ2-7 | TRBV6-5 | TGTGCCAGCAGTTTCCTCGGGACTAGCGGGACCTACGAGCAGTACTTC | CASSFLGTSGTYEQYF
NA | NA | TRBJ2-2 | TRBV5-1 | TGCGCCAGCAGCGGGGTAATGAACACCGGGGAGTTGTTTTTT | CASSGVMNTGELFF
TRBD2 | once | TRBJ2-1 | TRBV19 | TGTGCCAGTAGTAAAGGGAGACTAGCTCAGCAGTTCTTC | CASSKGRLAQQFF
TRBD1 | NA | TRBJ1-1 | TRBV19 | TGTGCCAGTATCCGGACAGGGCGCAAAGCTGAAGCTTTCTTT | CASIRTGRKAEAFF
TRBD1 | NA | TRBJ2-7 | TRBV27 | TGTGCCAGCAGTTTTACTGGGACAGGGGATTACGAGCAGTACTTC | CASSFTGTGDYEQYF
NA | few | TRBJ1-3 | TRBV6-1 | TGTGCCAGCAGTGAGATTTTCACAGGGATTAGCTCTGGAAACACCATATATTTT | CASSEIFTGISSGNTIYF
TRBD1 | few | TRBJ2-5 | TRBV13 | TGTGCCAGCAGCCTTGGGACAGGCAAAGAGCAGTACTTC | CASSLGTGKEQYF
TRBD2 | NA | TRBJ2-3 | TRBV4-2 | TGTGCCAGCAGCCCAAAAGCCCTGCCAGCGGGGAAGGGGGATACGCAGTATTTT | CASSPKALPAGKGDTQYF
TRBD2 | NA | TRBJ2-3 | TRBV5-1 | TGCGCCAGCAGCTTGGGGACTAGCGGAACAGATACGCAGTATTTT | CASSLGTSGTDTQYF
TRBD1 | NA | TRBJ2-2 | TRBV5-1 | TGCGCCAGCAGCTTGGAGGGGGCATACACCGGGGAGCTGTTTTTT | CASSLEGAYTGELFF
NA | NA | TRBJ2-7 | TRBV5-1 | TGCGCCAGCAGCTTGGCCTTAGGACAGTCTACGGAGCAGTACTTC | CASSLALGQSTEQYF
NA | NA | TRBJ1-4 | TRBV2 | TGTGCCAGCAGAGCGTCGGGGTTCGGCGAAAAACTGTTTTTT | CASRASGFGEKLFF
TRBD2 | NA | TRBJ2-5 | TRBV7-9 | TGTGCCAGCAGCCCCCGCTGGACTAGCGGACAAGAGACCCAGTACTTC | CASSPRWTSGQETQYF
TRBD2 | NA | TRBJ2-7 | TRBV5-1 | TGCGCCAGCAGACCTAGCGGGAGTACCTACGAGCAGTACTTC | CASRPSGSTYEQYF
NA | NA | TRBJ2-1 | TRBV10-1 | TGCGCCAGCAGTGAGTCGAGTTGGTCCTCCTACAATGAGCAGTTCTTC | CASSESSWSSYNEQFF
TRBD2 | few | TRBJ2-7 | TRBV7-9 | TGTGCCAGCAGCCCTCCGGGGGGGCGCGTGGGCGAGCAGTACTTC | CASSPPGGRVGEQYF
NA | few | TRBJ2-7 | TRBV14 | TGTGCCAGCAGCCAAGCTACCCCGCCGTACGAGCAGTACTTC | CASSQATPPYEQYF
TRBD2 | NA | TRBJ2-1 | TRBV7-3 | TGTGCCAGCAGCTCCGGGACTAGCGGGAGTGATGAGCAGTTCTTC | CASSSGTSGSDEQFF
NA | NA | TRBJ1-1 | TRBV6-5 | TGTGCCAGCAGTTATTCGACGGGGAACACTGAAGCTTTCTTT | CASSYSTGNTEAFF
NA | NA | TRBJ2-5 | TRBV7-9 | TGTGCCAGCAACATACAGGAAGAGACCCAGTACTTC | CASNIQEETQYF
NA | NA | TRBJ2-5 | TRBV28 | TGTGCCAGCAGTTTATCACGGTCCGAGGAGACCCAGTACTTC | CASSLSRSEETQYF
NA | NA | TRBJ1-1 | TRBV5-1 | TGCGCCAGCAGCCCTGCGTCGCTGAACACTGAAGCTTTCTTT | CASSPASLNTEAFF
NA | NA | TRBJ2-7 | TRBV28 | TGTGCCAGCAGCCTCAGGGAGGACGGATCCTACGAGCAGTACTTC | CASSLREDGSYEQYF
TRBD1 | NA | TRBJ2-1 | TRBV27 | TGTGCCAGCACCTCACCTGGACAGGCTTCCTACAATGAGCAGTTCTTC | CASTSPGQASYNEQFF
NA | few | TRBJ2-1 | TRBV7-3 | TGTGCCAGCAGCACCTCGACTAGTCCATCGGACAATGAGCAGTTCTTC | CASSTSTSPSDNEQFF
TRBD2 | NA | TRBJ2-7 | TRBV18 | TGTGCCAGCTCGGGGAGAGGAGCGGGAGGAGGCGAGCAGTACTTC | CASSGRGAGGGEQYF
TRBD2 | once | TRBJ2-1 | TRBV5-6 | TGTGCCAGCAGCGTTAGACTAGCGGGATATCTTAATGAGCAGTTCTTC | CASSVRLAGYLNEQFF
NA | once | TRBJ2-7 | TRBV6-5 | TGTGCCAGCAGTTACTCATTGGCGGTGGCCTACGAGCAGTACTTC | CASSYSLAVAYEQYF
TRBD2 | NA | TRBJ2-3 | TRBV5-5 | TGTGCCAGCAGATATCCGGGACTAGCGGATACAGATACGCAGTATTTT | CASRYPGLADTDTQYF
TRBD2 | few | TRBJ2-2 | TRBV5-1 | TGCGCCAGCAGCGAAACTAGCGGGAGGGGCACCGGGGAGCTGTTTTTT | CASSETSGRGTGELFF
NA | NA | TRBJ1-2 | TRBV4-1 | TGCGCCAGCAGCCCAGGGAGGGGAGTAATCGCTGGCTACACCTTC | CASSPGRGVIAGYTF
NA | NA | TRBJ2-5 | TRBV29-1 | TGCAGCGCCTATGCCGCCGCACCAGAGACCCAGTACTTC | CSAYAAAPETQYF